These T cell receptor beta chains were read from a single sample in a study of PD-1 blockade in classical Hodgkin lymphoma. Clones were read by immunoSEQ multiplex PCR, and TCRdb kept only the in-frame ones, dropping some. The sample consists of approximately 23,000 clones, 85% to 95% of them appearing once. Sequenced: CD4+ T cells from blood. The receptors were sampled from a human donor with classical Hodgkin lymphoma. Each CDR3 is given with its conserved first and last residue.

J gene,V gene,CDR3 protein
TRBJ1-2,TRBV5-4,CASSLDSNYGYTF
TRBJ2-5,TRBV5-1,CASSLVLAGQETQYF
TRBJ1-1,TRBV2,CASSEGPRDTEAFF
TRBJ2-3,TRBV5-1,CASSFATSGRADTQYF
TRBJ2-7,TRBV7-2,CASSSTSRVDEQYF
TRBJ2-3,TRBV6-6,CAIRNIGADTQYF
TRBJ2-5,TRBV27,CASSFSPLRGTETQYF
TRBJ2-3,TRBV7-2,CASSLVASRADTQYF
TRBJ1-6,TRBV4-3,CASSLAGGNSPLHF
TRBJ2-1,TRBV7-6,CASSSPEAGQFF
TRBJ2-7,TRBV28,CASYGQGRSYEQYF
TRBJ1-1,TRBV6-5,CASSLRQGSTEAFF
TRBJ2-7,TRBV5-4,CASSLPGPYEQYF
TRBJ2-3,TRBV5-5,CASSRPQGTDTQYF
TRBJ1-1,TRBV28,CASSYHGPGRNTEAFF
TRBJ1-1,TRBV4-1,CASSQAYHQGATEAFF
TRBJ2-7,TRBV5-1,CASSLEAGSSYEQYF
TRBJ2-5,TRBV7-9,CASSFVGLLQETQYF
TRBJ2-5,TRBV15,CATSRRQGQETQYF
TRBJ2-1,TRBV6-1,CASRPGLADYNEQFF
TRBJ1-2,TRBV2,CASSRQGHGYTF
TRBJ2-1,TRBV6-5,CASRASSYNEQFF
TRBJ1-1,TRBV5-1,CASGQGMGTEAFF
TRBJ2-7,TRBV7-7,CASSLAQGYEQYF
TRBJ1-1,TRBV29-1,CSVRAGNTEAFF
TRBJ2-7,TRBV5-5,CASSSRGDSYEQYF
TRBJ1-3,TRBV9,CASQGNSGNTIYF
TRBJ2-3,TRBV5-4,CASSSGTSGSTDTQYF
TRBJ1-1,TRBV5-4,CASSLAGGNTEAFF
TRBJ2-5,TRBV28,CASSLPDALDIAQKETQYF
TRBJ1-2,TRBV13,CASSLTEDRGNYGYTF
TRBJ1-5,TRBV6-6,CASSYSEYSNQPQHF
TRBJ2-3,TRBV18,CASSTSGATDTQYF
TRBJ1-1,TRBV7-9,CASSLVNTEAFF
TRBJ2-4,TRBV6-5,CACGLAGAKNIQYF
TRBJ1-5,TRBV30,CAWSGRISNQPQHF
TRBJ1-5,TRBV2,CASSDADGRQPQHF
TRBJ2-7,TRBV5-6,CASSYQPSGTTGQQYF
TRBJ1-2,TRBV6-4,CASSESEGASGYTF
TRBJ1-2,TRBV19,CASSRQGAQSSYGYTF
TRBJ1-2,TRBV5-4,CASSPPPPGQGLDGYGYTF
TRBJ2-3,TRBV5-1,CASSKGTVSTDTQYF